This entry lists 21 T cell receptor beta chains sequenced from one sample in a study of OX40 agonist ivuxolimab in advanced cancers. Only in-frame clones appear in the TCRdb table, and some are missing; sequencing was by immunoSEQ multiplex PCR. The profile covers about 94,000 clones, with roughly 84% appearing a single time and around 0.3% taken by the ten largest. Sequenced material: CD4+ or CD8+ T cells sorted from blood, taken in a trial of the OX40 agonist ivuxolimab. These receptors were collected from an adult with an advanced solid tumor such as melanoma, head and neck, liver or kidney cancer.

This chain uses TRBV7-9 with TRBJ1-2, with D hard to call. V was clipped by 5 bases and J by 0 bases, with 25 bases between them. The germline CDR1 and CDR2 sequences are SEHNR and FQNEAQ (reference sequence). The CDR3 is 19 amino acids. CDR3 in amino acids: CASSRRPFGERKSNYGYTF. CDR3 coding DNA: TGTGCCAGCAGCCGTCGACCTTTTGGGGAAAGGAAATCTAACTATGGCTACACCTTC.

V gene TRBV6-1 combines with J gene TRBJ2-1; 8 bases are shared with TRBD1. The germline CDR1 and CDR2 sequences are MNHNS and SASEGT. The trim removed 6 bases at V and 8 bases at J, leaving 9 bases unmatched. The CDR3 covers 14 residues. The CDR3: CASRKQGVVDEQFF. The CDR3 DNA follows: TGTGCCAGCAGAAAACAGGGGGTGGTCGATGAGCAGTTCTTC.

The V and J genes are TRBV5-4 and TRBJ1-2; D uncertain. Germline-derived CDR1 and CDR2 are SGHNT and YYREEE (reference sequence). V was clipped by 4 bases and J by 3 bases, with 19 bases between them. There are 16 residues in the CDR3. This CDR3 reads CASSRPPGDGDYGYTF. The DNA of the CDR3 is TGTGCCAGCAGCCGGCCCCCCGGCGACGGGGACTATGGCTACACCTTC.

The rearrangement links TRBV5-1 to TRBJ1-2; D is perhaps TRBD1 (6 bases). CDR3 length: 16 amino acids. Per germline, CDR1 SGHRS and CDR2 YFSETQ. The V end was cut by 4 bases, the J end by 2 bases, with 18 bases between. The DNA for the CDR3 is TGCGCCAGCAGCCCCGTCGGACAGCCCGGGAACTATGGCTACACCTTC. Translating gives CASSPVGQPGNYGYTF.

The chain couples TRBV27 to TRBJ2-7, with D hard to call. The CDR3 covers 13 residues. V lost 7 bases and J lost 11, with 21 bases in between. Germline loops: CDR1 MNHEY, CDR2 SMNVEV (reference sequence). CDR3 residues: CASIEAVRFNKYF. The CDR3 coding sequence is TGTGCCAGCATCGAGGCGGTCAGGTTTAATAAGTACTTC.

V is TRBV9 and J is TRBJ1-2; 9 bases line up with TRBD1. With V trimmed by 5 bases and J by 2 bases, 13 bases remained unmatched. Germline-derived CDR1 and CDR2 are SGDLS and YYNGEE. CDR3 length: 17 amino acids. The CDR3 region has the DNA TGTGCCAGCAGTCACCCGACGGGGGGACAGGGAAACTATGGCTACACCTTC. Amino acids: CASSHPTGGQGNYGYTF. The whole variable domain, filled in from reference TRBV9 and TRBJ1-2, reads DSGVTQTPKHLITATGQRVTLRCSPRSGDLSVYWYQQSLDQGLQFLIQYYNGEERAKGNILERFSAQQFPDLHSELNLSSLELGDSALYFCASSHPTGGQGNYGYTFGSGTRLTVV.

This chain connects TRBV4-3 to TRBJ1-3; D unclear. V lost 0 bases, J lost 0 bases, and 21 bases lay in between. Germline V gene sequence: CDR1 LGHNA, CDR2 YSLEER. The length of the CDR3 is 20 residues. The CDR3 here is CASSQETPVVGRISGNTIYF. In DNA form, the CDR3 reads TGCGCCAGCAGCCAAGAGACGCCCGTTGTGGGTCGGATCTCTGGAAACACCATATATTTT.

The genes are TRBV7-8 and TRBJ2-1, with D perhaps being TRBD1 or TRBD2 (5 bases each). The CDR3 has 14 residues. V lost 5 bases, J lost 7 bases, and 15 bases lay in between. Germline CDR1 SGHVS, CDR2 FQNEAQ. CDR3 nucleotide sequence: TGTGCCAGCAGCCCCCGGGGCTCTCGGAATGAGCAGTTCTTC. Translated, it gives CASSPRGSRNEQFF.

The sample holds one count of this clone. V and J are TRBV18 and TRBJ2-2; D possibly corresponds to TRBD2 (5 bases). Trimming removed 1 base from V and 8 bases from J, with 11 bases in between. The germline CDR1 and CDR2 sequences are KGHSH and LQKENI. This CDR3 comprises 14 residues. CDR3 protein: CASSPRPEAGELFF. The DNA for the CDR3 is TGTGCCAGCTCACCACGGCCGGAGGCAGGGGAGCTGTTTTTT.

The rearrangement links TRBV14 to TRBJ2-1; 14 positions agree with TRBD2. The CDR3 is made up of 15 amino acids. Trimming at V came to 7 bases and at J to 5 bases, leaving 4 bases not matched to a gene. Germline assignment: CDR1 SGHDN and CDR2 FVKESK. The CDR3 DNA sequence: TGTGCCAGCACCCGACTAGCGGGGGGGGACAATGAGCAGTTCTTC. Its protein product is CASTRLAGGDNEQFF.

This chain links TRBV5-1 with TRBJ2-3; TRBD1 matches at 7 bases. The junction had 5 bases not matched to a gene; V was cut back by 8 bases and J by 2 bases. The germline V gene has CDR1 SGHRS and CDR2 YFSETQ. The CDR3 has 13 amino acids. This CDR3 reads CASRQGPTDTQYF. The CDR3 nucleotides are TGCGCCAGTAGACAGGGTCCCACAGATACGCAGTATTTT.

The V gene is TRBV18, the J gene TRBJ2-7; 7 nucleotides line up with TRBD2. This CDR3 spans 14 amino acids. V shed 4 bases and J 6 bases; nucleotides not matched to a gene: 9. CDR1 is KGHSH, CDR2 LQKENI, per germline. The CDR3 nucleotides are TGTGCCAGCTCACAAAGCGGGGTACTCTTCGAGCAGTACTTC. Amino acid sequence: CASSQSGVLFEQYF.

This chain uses TRBV5-4 with TRBJ1-2; D gene ambiguous. The germline gives CDR1 SGHNT, CDR2 YYREEE (reference sequence). Trimming took off 4 bases at V and 4 bases at J, with 11 bases between the two ends. The CDR3 runs 13 residues. CDR3 sequence (DNA): TGTGCCAGCAGCCCGAGAGGAATCTATGGCTACACCTTC. Protein sequence: CASSPRGIYGYTF.

The V gene is TRBV27, the J gene TRBJ1-1, with a tentative D call TRBD1 (5 bases). The CDR3 length is 14 residues. V lost 6 bases to trimming and J lost 1 base, with 12 bases between them. Germline V gene sequence: CDR1 MNHEY, CDR2 SMNVEV (reference sequence). CDR3 region: CASSSPTGNTEAFF. In DNA, the CDR3 is TGTGCCAGCAGCTCCCCTACAGGGAACACTGAAGCTTTCTTT.

V is TRBV2 and J is TRBJ2-2, with 11 bases fitting TRBD2. This CDR3 comprises 15 residues. The V segment lost 5 bases and the J segment 4 bases; nucleotides outside the gene matches: 3. Germline V lookup: CDR1 SNHLY, CDR2 FYNNEI. CDR3 region: CASSFTSGSTGELFF. The CDR3 DNA sequence: TGTGCCAGCAGTTTCACTAGCGGGAGCACCGGGGAGCTGTTTTTT. The full variable domain, completed using reference TRBV2 and TRBJ2-2, is EPEVTQTPSHQVTQMGQEVILRCVPISNHLYFYWYRQILGQKVEFLVSFYNNEISEKSEIFDDQFSVERPDGSNFTLKIRSTKLEDSAMYFCASSFTSGSTGELFFGEGSRLTVL.

V and J are TRBV2 and TRBJ1-2; 8 nucleotides agree with TRBD1. The V segment lost 6 bases and the J segment 4 bases; nucleotides outside the gene matches: 7. The CDR3 is 14 amino acids. Germline V gives CDR1 SNHLY, CDR2 FYNNEI. For the CDR3, the DNA is TGTGCCAGCAGCCCAGGGGGCTTAGGCTATGGCTACACCTTC. It encodes CASSPGGLGYGYTF.

This chain joins TRBV7-2 and TRBJ2-1; D gene ambiguous. V lost 8 bases and J lost 2, with 13 bases in between. CDR1 SGHTA and CDR2 FQGNSA come from the germline V gene. The CDR3 is 14 residues long. The CDR3 DNA sequence: TGTGCCAGCGACCGGGCTAAGACCTACAATGAGCAGTTCTTC. Translated, it gives CASDRAKTYNEQFF.

The rearrangement links TRBV4-1 to TRBJ1-5; 7 positions agree with TRBD1. Germline CDR1 and CDR2: MGHRA and YSYEKL. The CDR3 consists of 15 residues. V lost 0 bases to trimming and J lost 5 bases; unmatched junction nucleotides: 4. This chain's CDR3 is CASSQDRTGHQPQHF. The DNA for the CDR3 is TGCGCCAGCAGCCAAGATCGGACAGGCCATCAGCCCCAGCATTTT.

The CDR3 spells CASSLDSKNIQYF. The CDR3 DNA sequence: TGTGCCAGCTCACTGGACAGCAAAAACATTCAGTACTTC. The chain joins TRBV18 to TRBJ2-4, with D possibly TRBD1 on 6 matching bases. The CDR3 totals 13 residues. Trimming pared 4 bases from V and 3 bases from J, leaving 7 bases between. Germline V gene sequence: CDR1 KGHSH, CDR2 LQKENI.

The V call is TRBV5-8, the J call TRBJ1-1; D is possibly TRBD1 (5 bases). CDR1 is SGHTS and CDR2 is YDEGEE in the germline V gene. The CDR3 is made up of 13 amino acids. The V end was cut by 3 bases, the J end by 6 bases, with 12 bases between. The CDR3 region has the DNA TGTGCCAGCAGCTGGGACCTCCGGGCTGAAGCTTTCTTT. Its translation is CASSWDLRAEAFF.

The chain uses TRBV5-5 and TRBJ2-3; 10 bases fit TRBD2. The ends lost 2 bases at V and 7 bases at J; junction bases unmatched: 7. The CDR3 is made up of 15 amino acids. CDR1 and CDR2 (germline): SGHKS, YYEKEE (reference sequence). This chain's CDR3 is CASSLDGTSVNTQYF. In nucleotides, the CDR3 is TGTGCCAGCAGCTTAGATGGGACTAGCGTGAATACGCAGTATTTT.